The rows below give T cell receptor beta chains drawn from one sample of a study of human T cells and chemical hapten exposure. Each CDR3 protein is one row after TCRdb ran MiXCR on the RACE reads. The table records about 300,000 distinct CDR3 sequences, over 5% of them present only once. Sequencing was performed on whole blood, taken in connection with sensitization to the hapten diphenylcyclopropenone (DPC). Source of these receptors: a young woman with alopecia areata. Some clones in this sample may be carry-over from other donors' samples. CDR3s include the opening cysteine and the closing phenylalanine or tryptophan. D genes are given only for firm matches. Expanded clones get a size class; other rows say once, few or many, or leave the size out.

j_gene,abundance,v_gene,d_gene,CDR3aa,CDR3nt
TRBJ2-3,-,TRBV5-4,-,CASSLGGARGVADTQYF,TGTGCCAGCAGCCTGGGGGGTGCCAGGGGTGTTGCAGATACGCAGTATTTT
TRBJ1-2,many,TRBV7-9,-,CASREGLRDGYTF,TGTGCCAGCAGAGAGGGGCTCCGGGATGGCTACACCTTC
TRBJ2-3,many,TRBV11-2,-,CASSSLGTGLLDTQYF,TGTGCCAGCAGCTCGCTGGGGACGGGGCTCCTTGATACGCAGTATTTT
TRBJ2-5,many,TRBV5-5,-,CASSFMAGVETQYF,TGTGCCAGCAGCTTTATGGCAGGGGTAGAGACCCAGTACTTC
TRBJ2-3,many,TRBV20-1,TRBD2,CSYKLAGGTDTQYF,TGCAGTTACAAACTAGCGGGGGGCACAGATACGCAGTATTTT
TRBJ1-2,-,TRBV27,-,CASSWALEGYGYTF,TGTGCCAGCAGCTGGGCGTTGGAGGGCTATGGCTACACCTTC
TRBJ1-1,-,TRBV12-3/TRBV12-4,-,CASSLDPGKTEAFF,TGTGCCAGCAGTTTAGATCCTGGGAAGACTGAAGCTTTCTTT
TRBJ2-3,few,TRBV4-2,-,CASSQDIPGGGRSGTDTQYF,TGTGCCAGCAGCCAAGATATCCCCGGGGGCGGCAGATCAGGCACAGATACGCAGTATTTT
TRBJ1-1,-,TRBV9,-,CASSVVQSEAFF,TGTGCCAGCAGCGTAGTACAGTCTGAAGCTTTCTTT
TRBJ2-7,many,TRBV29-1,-,CSVGDNNINEQYF,TGCAGCGTTGGAGACAATAATATCAACGAGCAGTACTTC